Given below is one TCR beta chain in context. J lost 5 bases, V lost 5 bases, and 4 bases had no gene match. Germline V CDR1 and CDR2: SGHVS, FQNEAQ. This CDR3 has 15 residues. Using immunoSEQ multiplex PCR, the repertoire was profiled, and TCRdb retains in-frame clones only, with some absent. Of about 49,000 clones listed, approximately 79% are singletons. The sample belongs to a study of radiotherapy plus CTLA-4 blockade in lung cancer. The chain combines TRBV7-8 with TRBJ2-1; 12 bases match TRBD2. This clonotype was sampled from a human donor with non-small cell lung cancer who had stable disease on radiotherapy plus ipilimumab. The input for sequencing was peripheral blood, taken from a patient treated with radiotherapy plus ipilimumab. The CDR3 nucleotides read TGTGCCAGCAGCAACCGACTAGCGGGGGACAATGAGCAGTTCTTC. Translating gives CASSNRLAGDNEQFF.